This paragraph reports one T cell receptor beta chain. These data come from a study of cytomegalovirus exposure and HLA in healthy donors. Primers for the PCR totalled 60 Vbeta and 13 Jbeta. The table came from immunoSEQ multiplex PCR; TCRdb's copy has only in-frame clones and leaves some out. The table shows about 120,000 clones, with around 85% occurring only once. The V and J ends lost 0 bases and 5 bases, in that order; junction bases with no gene match: 11. CDR3 length: 18 amino acids. Germline CDR1 and CDR2: SGDLS and YYNGEE. The sequence was collected from a man aged 30-40 years in good health and CMV-seronegative. V is TRBV9 and J is TRBJ2-2, with 9 nucleotides matching TRBD2. Sequencing was performed on PBMCs. CDR3 loop: CASSVAARGGARTGELFF. CDR3 nucleotides: TGTGCCAGCAGCGTAGCCGCGCGCGGGGGGGCTCGGACCGGGGAGCTGTTTTTT.